This TCR beta chain was found in a study of T cell repertoires in cytomegalovirus infection. Study background: From public TCR beta signatures came an indication of both CMV infection and matching HLA type. Regarding the study as a whole: HLA-C-restricted CMV clonotypes gave the most frequent clonotype in two of eight donors. Cumulative public TCR beta family frequency identified CMV carriers with the relevant HLA.

TCRdb processed the reads anew with MiXCR; each CDR3 protein has one entry. In the table there are under 350,000 distinct CDR3 sequences, 8% to 10% of which are singletons. Looked up from germline, CDR1 is MDHEN and CDR2 is SYDVKM. The ends lost 5 bases at V and 7 bases at J; junction bases unmatched: 14. This CDR3 has 16 residues. On this clonotype itself: Its antigen is as yet unknown.

The chain joins TRBV28 to TRBJ2-1; 7 nucleotides agree with TRBD2. Material for sequencing was PBMCs. The TCR sequence derives from a human donor in good health (CMV status not recorded). Some clones in this sample may be carry-over from other donors' samples. For the CDR3, the DNA is TGTGCCAGCAGTAGCCTGACCGAGGCTAGCGGAAATGAGCAGTTCTTC. This sequence encodes CASSSLTEASGNEQFF.